This T cell receptor beta chain emerged from a study of blood T cell repertoires in COVID-19. Study as a whole: The origin of the acute and convalescent COVID-19 samples was the United States, Italy and Spain. In each case, the material was cDNA or gDNA derived from T cells, B-cell-depleted T cells, or PBMCs.

Original analysis: Counts of nucleated cells, estimated from reference gene primer amplification, were obtained. Data came from immunoSEQ multiplex PCR; TCRdb stores just in-frame clones and leaves some out. V and J calls and clone size are copied from that table; D and trimming were computed from the DNA. The repertoire holds fewer than 250,000 clones, around 80% seen once, with 5.5% in the top ten. The CDR3 sequence is 15 residues long. Germline V gene sequence: CDR1 MNHEY, CDR2 SMNVEV (reference sequence). With V trimmed by 4 bases and J by 5 bases, 6 bases remained unmatched. The origin of this receptor is a human donor in a cohort sampled during active COVID-19. Sequencing input: peripheral blood. The rearrangement joins TRBV27 to TRBJ2-3; 10 positions agree with TRBD2. In DNA, the CDR3 is TGTGCCAGCAGTTCCCTCAAGCGGGAGGGAGATACGCAGTATTTT. Protein product: CASSSLKREGDTQYF.